This T cell receptor beta chain appears in the sequencing data of a study of blood T cell repertoires in COVID-19. About the research overall: Nucleic acid was either cDNA or gDNA, and it came from T cells, B-cell-depleted T cells, or PBMCs.

Participants had their cohort set by participant-reported clinical history. The CDR3 loop spans 16 amino acids. Trimming took off 0 bases at V and 6 bases at J, with 17 bases between the two ends. Germline CDR1 LGHNA, CDR2 YSLEER. The method was immunoSEQ multiplex PCR; TCRdb's version includes in-frame clones alone and lacks a portion of them. Counted here are 310,000 or so clones, nearly 90% occurring once; the ten biggest clones make up approximately 5.4%. The sequence derives from a woman in her thirties who had recovered from COVID-19. The chain uses TRBV4-3 and TRBJ1-1; D not resolved. The specimen sequenced was PBMCs or T cells enriched from blood (not recorded which). In DNA, the CDR3 is TGCGCCAGCAGCCAAGATCTCCAGGTTGTTATGGCTGAAGCTTTCTTT. Protein sequence: CASSQDLQVVMAEAFF.